Listed here are 18 T cell receptor beta chains from one sample, sequenced in a study of patients and donors after allogeneic stem cell transplantation. TCRdb called the RT-PCR reads again in MiXCR, with one record for every CDR3 protein. The repertoire holds roughly 190,000 distinct CDR3 sequences, 41% seen once, with approximately 32% in the top ten. The specimen sequenced was blood, either unsorted or a sorted T cell fraction (not recorded which). Source of these receptors: a human donor who was either an allogeneic HSCT recipient or a stem cell or donor lymphocyte infusion donor (not recorded which). It is not recorded whose cells these are; they may come from a transplant donor.

The V and J genes are TRBV7-3 and TRBJ2-1; 7 bases are shared with TRBD2. This CDR3 contains 15 residues. CDR1 is SGHTA, CDR2 FQGTGA, per germline. The junction had 4 bases not matched to a gene; V was cut back by 3 bases and J by 2 bases. The CDR3 DNA reads as TGTGCCAGCAGCTTCGGCGGGAGCCCCTACAATGAGCAGTTCTTC. It translates to CASSFGGSPYNEQFF.

This rearrangement joins TRBV6-5 to TRBJ2-7, with TRBD1 matching over 10 bases. CDR3 length equals 17 residues. The germline CDR1 and CDR2 sequences are MNHEY and SVGAGI. Trimming at V came to 2 bases and at J to 6 bases, leaving 13 bases not matched to a gene. The CDR3 coding sequence is TGTGCCAGCAGTTACGGGACAGGGGTAGCAGATTTTACCGAGCAGTACTTC. Amino acids: CASSYGTGVADFTEQYF.

About this clonotype itself: Compared with germline, one end of the junction differs, possibly owing to a read error. The chain employs TRBV29-1 and TRBJ1-2, with D perhaps matching TRBD1 (5 bases). Germline CDR1 is SQVTM and CDR2 is ANQGSEA. There are 15 residues in the CDR3. The CDR3 nucleotides read TGCAGCGTTGGTCCGATGGGCAGGGCTAAGACTGGCTATACCTTC. Its protein is CSVGPMGRAKTGYTF.

The chain couples TRBV4-2 to TRBJ1-1; no clear D gene. CDR3 length equals 15 residues. Germline V gives CDR1 LGHNA, CDR2 YNFKEQ. V lost 0 bases and J 2 bases, leaving 10 bases between the germline ends. CDR3 residues: CASSQDLPVNTEAFF. The CDR3 DNA follows: TGTGCCAGCAGCCAAGATCTCCCAGTTAACACTGAAGCTTTCTTT.

This clonotype has a handful of counts. This chain connects TRBV12-3 or TRBV12-4 to TRBJ1-2; D uncertain. The CDR3 contains 14 residues. Trimming cost V 1 base and J 7 bases, with 13 bases left between them. CDR3 sequence reads: CASSLVHQAGGYTF. The DNA for the CDR3 is TGTGCCAGCAGTTTAGTACACCAGGCAGGTGGCTACACCTTC.

The CDR3 is CASSFGTGLLNTEAFF. The DNA for the CDR3 is TGCGCCAGCAGCTTCGGGACAGGCCTCCTGAACACTGAAGCTTTCTTT. The V gene is TRBV5-1, the J gene TRBJ1-1; 8 bases line up with TRBD1. This CDR3 spans 16 amino acids. Trimming removed 2 bases from V and 0 bases from J; junction bases left unmatched: 6. CDR1 and CDR2 (germline): SGHRS, YFSETQ.

The CDR3 DNA is TGCAGCGTTGAACTGCGACAGTTCGGGCAGTTCTTC. It specifies CSVELRQFGQFF. The chain combines TRBV29-1 with TRBJ2-1; maybe TRBD1 (5 bases). This CDR3 comprises 12 residues. Germline V gives CDR1 SQVTM, CDR2 ANQGSEA. V shed 2 bases and J shed 12 bases, with 14 bases lying between them.

This clonotype was detected only once. The rearrangement uses TRBV11-2 and TRBJ1-1, with D possibly TRBD1 on 5 matching bases. The CDR3 is made up of 16 amino acids. Between the trimmed V and J ends, which lost 6 bases and 1 base, there was a span of 18 bases. Germline values: CDR1 SGHAT, CDR2 FQNNGV. The CDR3 loop reads CASRPLGTGWNTEAFF. CDR3 bases: TGTGCCAGCAGACCCCTAGGGACCGGATGGAACACTGAAGCTTTCTTT.

This clonotype is hyperexpanded. This chain links TRBV24-1 with TRBJ1-1; D is unclear. Germline V lookup: CDR1 KGHDR, CDR2 SFDVKD. The CDR3 has 11 residues. Trimming left V 4 bases short and J 6 bases short, with 5 bases between. CDR3 in amino acids: CATSERSEAFF. CDR3 in DNA: TGTGCCACCAGTGAGAGGTCTGAAGCTTTCTTT.

The chain has TRBV5-1 and TRBJ1-1; 8 bases match TRBD1. CDR1 SGHRS and CDR2 YFSETQ come from the germline V gene. The CDR3 has 14 amino acids. Germline trimming cut 4 bases from V and 1 base from J; bases unmatched to any gene: 3. In DNA, the CDR3 is TGCGCCAGCAGCGCCGGGACAGGGAACACTGAAGCTTTCTTT. Residues: CASSAGTGNTEAFF.

This clonotype was counted only a few times. This rearrangement joins TRBV5-1 to TRBJ2-1; D ambiguous. The germline V gene has CDR1 SGHRS and CDR2 YFSETQ. Trimming pared 0 bases from V and 11 bases from J, leaving 18 bases between. This CDR3 spans 15 amino acids. The CDR3 loop is CASSLELGLIRQQFF. CDR3 bases: TGCGCCAGCAGCTTGGAACTTGGCCTGATCCGGCAGCAGTTCTTC.

The CDR3 spells CASSPDANEQFF. The CDR3 nucleotides read TGTGCCAGCAGTCCAGATGCAAATGAGCAGTTCTTC. The J gene is TRBJ2-1, the V gene TRBV12-3 or TRBV12-4, with unresolved D. Trimming stripped 5 bases from V and 7 bases from J, with 9 bases between. CDR3 length: 12 residues.

The chain joins TRBV12-3 or TRBV12-4 to TRBJ1-2; D possibly corresponds to TRBD1 (6 bases). There are 14 residues in the CDR3. V was pared by 5 bases and J by 4 bases, with 14 bases between. The CDR3 nucleotides are TGTGCCAGCAGTCCTCAGGGGATCGGCTATGGCTACACCTTC. Its protein product is CASSPQGIGYGYTF.

V is TRBV3-1 and J is TRBJ2-1, with D unresolved. The CDR3 runs to 15 residues. Trimming shortened V by 2 bases and J by 2 bases, and 10 bases separated the two germline ends. Looked up from germline, CDR1 is LGHDT and CDR2 is YNNKEL (reference sequence). CDR3 sequence reads: CASSQMRHAYNEQFF. The CDR3 region has the DNA TGTGCCAGCAGCCAAATGAGACACGCCTACAATGAGCAGTTCTTC.

This chain links TRBV7-8 with TRBJ1-5; D is ambiguous. With 0 bases removed from V and 4 bases from J, the gap between germline ends came to 13 bases. The CDR3 totals 16 residues. The germline V gene encodes CDR1 SGHVS and CDR2 FQNEAQ. The CDR3 DNA reads as TGTGCCAGCAGCTTAGCGCTAAAGAAGGGAAATCAGCCCCAGCATTTT. Translation gives CASSLALKKGNQPQHF.

The rearrangement joins TRBV18 to TRBJ1-2; tentatively, D is TRBD1 (5 bases). The CDR3 totals 16 residues. Germline V gene sequence: CDR1 KGHSH, CDR2 LQKENI. V was trimmed by 2 bases and J by 3 bases, leaving 16 bases between them. CDR3 region: CASSPYPQGDHYGYTF. CDR3 in DNA: TGTGCCAGCTCACCATACCCCCAGGGTGATCACTATGGCTACACCTTC. Together with reference TRBV18 and TRBJ1-2, the CDR3 gives the full variable domain: NAGVMQNPRHLVRRRGQEARLRCSPMKGHSHVYWYRQLPEEGLKFMVYLQKENIIDESGMPKERFSAEFPKEGPSILRIQQVVRGDSAAYFCASSPYPQGDHYGYTFGSGTRLTVV.

V and J are TRBV5-5 and TRBJ2-5; 8 nucleotides line up with TRBD2. The germline CDR1 and CDR2 sequences are SGHKS and YYEKEE (reference sequence). The CDR3 spans 14 residues. V shed 2 bases and J 4 bases; nucleotides not matched to a gene: 4. CDR3 in DNA: TGTGCCAGCAGCTTAGCGGGAGTCCCAGAGACCCAGTACTTC. Its protein product is CASSLAGVPETQYF.

A few counts support this clonotype. The chain couples TRBV12-3 or TRBV12-4 to TRBJ2-1; TRBD1 might be the D (6 bases). The length of the CDR3 is 12 residues. V shed 1 base and J shed 10 bases, with 8 bases lying between them. CDR3 sequence: CASSLGDREQFF. CDR3 sequence (DNA): TGTGCCAGCAGTTTAGGCGACAGGGAGCAGTTCTTC.